Listed below are T cell receptor beta chains from one sample, sequenced in a study of T cells after yellow fever vaccination. TCRdb fed the 5' RACE reads into MiXCR, producing one record per CDR3 protein. The table records around 230,000 distinct CDR3 sequences, 6.5% to 7.5% of them present only once. The sequences come from CD4+ T cells sorted from PBMCs, collected on the day of the yellow fever booster vaccination. Receptors originate from a man aged 25-40 years who received the YFV17D yellow fever vaccine. The CDR3 runs from the conserved cysteine through the conserved F or W. A D gene is named only where the DNA matches it firmly. The size field is filled for only some rows; it gives once, few, many or a size class.

CDR3aa,CDR3nt,d_gene,abundance,j_gene,v_gene
CASRRLAGGEETQYF,TGTGCCAGCAGGAGACTAGCGGGAGGCGAAGAGACCCAGTACTTC,TRBD2,many,TRBJ2-5,TRBV2
CASSSTPKVSGIAKETQYF,TGTGCCAGCAGTTCCACCCCAAAGGTTAGCGGGATTGCGAAAGAGACCCAGTACTTC,TRBD2,many,TRBJ2-5,TRBV27
CASSITSDHEQYF,TGTGCCAGCAGCATAACTAGCGACCACGAGCAGTACTTC,TRBD2,few,TRBJ2-7,TRBV7-2
CASSLGQAETQYF,TGTGCCAGCAGCTTAGGCCAGGCCGAGACCCAGTACTTC,-,few,TRBJ2-5,TRBV7-2
CSVEVSKVTGELVF,TGCAGCGTTGAAGTCTCGAAAGTAACCGGGGAGCTGGTTTTT,-,-,TRBJ2-2,TRBV29-1
CSVGGQAYEQYF,TGCAGCGTTGGGGGACAGGCCTACGAGCAGTACTTC,TRBD1,few,TRBJ2-7,TRBV29-1
CTSSQPVQGDTEAFF,TGCACCAGCAGCCAACCAGTCCAGGGAGACACTGAAGCTTTCTTT,-,few,TRBJ1-1,TRBV1
CASSSPERGTDTQYF,TGTGCCAGCAGCTCCCCAGAGCGGGGGACAGATACGCAGTATTTT,TRBD2,many,TRBJ2-3,TRBV11-2
CSAKGTGYYEQYF,TGCAGTGCCAAAGGGACCGGTTACTACGAGCAGTACTTC,-,many,TRBJ2-7,TRBV20-1
CASSGGMGAFF,TGTGCCAGCAGCGGGGGAATGGGAGCTTTCTTT,-,-,TRBJ1-1,TRBV6-5
CASSQERDQTYNEQFF,TGCGCCAGCAGCCAAGAGCGGGACCAGACCTACAATGAGCAGTTCTTC,-,-,TRBJ2-1,TRBV4-3
CAWSPDRQETQYF,TGTGCCTGGAGTCCGGACAGACAAGAGACCCAGTACTTC,-,few,TRBJ2-5,TRBV30
CASSSQQETQYF,TGTGCCAGCAGCTCCCAACAAGAGACCCAGTACTTC,-,-,TRBJ2-5,TRBV7-2
CASSLQGFSGNEQFF,TGTGCCAGCAGCTTACAGGGTTTTTCGGGAAATGAGCAGTTCTTC,-,few,TRBJ2-1,TRBV7-8
CASSLTGEQYF,TGTGCCAGCAGCTTGACCGGGGAGCAGTACTTC,-,many,TRBJ2-7,TRBV5-8
CASSLKESLYEQYF,TGTGCCAGCAGTTTAAAGGAGTCCCTCTACGAGCAGTACTTC,-,-,TRBJ2-7,TRBV28
CASSIFQTDTQYF,TGTGCCAGCAGCATTTTTCAGACAGATACGCAGTATTTT,-,-,TRBJ2-3,TRBV14
CSARDRVENEQFF,TGCAGCGCCCGGGACAGGGTTGAGAATGAGCAGTTCTTC,TRBD1,few,TRBJ2-1,TRBV29-1
CASSDTLGTGREKETQYF,TGTGCCAGCAGTGACACACTCGGGACAGGCCGGGAGAAAGAGACCCAGTACTTC,TRBD1,few,TRBJ2-5,TRBV6-1
CASNQDRGTDTQYF,TGTGCCAGCAACCAAGACAGGGGCACAGATACGCAGTATTTT,TRBD1,many,TRBJ2-3,TRBV6-5
CASSLRASSAYEQYF,TGTGCCAGCAGCTTACGGGCTAGCTCCGCCTACGAGCAGTACTTC,-,few,TRBJ2-7,TRBV7-8
CSAPTQGYGVDGTGELFF,TGCAGTGCCCCAACCCAGGGCTACGGAGTGGATGGCACCGGGGAGCTGTTTTTT,-,few,TRBJ2-2,TRBV20-1
CASSLGQLQETQYF,TGCGCCAGCAGCTTGGGCCAGCTCCAAGAGACCCAGTACTTC,-,few,TRBJ2-5,TRBV5-1
CASSVGPSSLVGEQYF,TGTGCCAGCAGCGTAGGCCCTAGCTCGCTTGTGGGGGAGCAGTACTTC,-,-,TRBJ2-7,TRBV9
CSATILRGTANTGELFF,TGCAGTGCAACAATCCTACGGGGGACGGCGAACACCGGGGAGCTGTTTTTT,-,few,TRBJ2-2,TRBV20-1
CSALARNQPQHF,TGCAGTGCCTTGGCCCGCAATCAGCCCCAGCATTTT,-,-,TRBJ1-5,TRBV20-1
CASSFRSGYGYTF,TGTGCCAGCAGTTTCAGGAGCGGGTATGGCTACACCTTC,-,many,TRBJ1-2,TRBV12-3/TRBV12-4
CSPGQTLEEQYF,TGCAGCCCAGGTCAGACCTTGGAGGAGCAGTACTTC,-,many,TRBJ2-7,TRBV20-1
CASSLGQGSDTQYF,TGCGCCAGCAGCTTAGGCCAAGGGTCGGATACGCAGTATTTT,-,many,TRBJ2-3,TRBV5-1
CASSILLETQYF,TGTGCCAGCAGTATCCTCCTGGAGACCCAGTACTTC,-,-,TRBJ2-5,TRBV14
CASSLAPSIMRRNIQYF,TGTGCCAGCAGCTTAGCGCCGAGCATTATGAGGAGAAACATTCAGTACTTC,-,few,TRBJ2-4,TRBV7-8
CASSFLVGEQFF,TGTGCCAGCAGTTTTTTAGTGGGGGAGCAGTTCTTC,-,many,TRBJ2-1,TRBV28
CASSILLAEYNEQFF,TGTGCCAGCTCAATCCTACTAGCGGAGTACAATGAGCAGTTCTTC,TRBD2,few,TRBJ2-1,TRBV18
CASSQRYFRDGSRSDTQYF,TGTGCCAGCAGCCAACGATACTTCAGGGACGGGAGCAGGTCAGATACGCAGTATTTT,-,-,TRBJ2-3,TRBV3-1
CASSLTGGKTGETQYF,TGTGCCAGCAGCTTGACAGGGGGCAAAACTGGAGAGACCCAGTACTTC,TRBD1,-,TRBJ2-5,TRBV5-5
CAGSMNTEAFF,TGTGCCGGATCAATGAACACTGAAGCTTTCTTT,-,few,TRBJ1-1,TRBV2
CASRGTVSNQPQHF,TGTGCCAGCAGAGGGACAGTTAGCAATCAGCCCCAGCATTTT,TRBD1,few,TRBJ1-5,TRBV6-5
CASSQDFRGANVLTF,TGCGCCAGCAGCCAAGACTTTAGGGGGGCCAACGTCCTGACTTTC,-,many,TRBJ2-6,TRBV4-1
CASSQEGAASYEQYF,TGTGCCAGCAGCCAAGAGGGAGCGGCTTCCTACGAGCAGTACTTC,-,-,TRBJ2-7,TRBV4-2
CASSAQHANTGELFF,TGTGCCAGTAGTGCCCAGCACGCGAACACCGGGGAGCTGTTTTTT,-,many,TRBJ2-2,TRBV19
CATGSKARANEKLFF,TGTGCCACAGGGAGTAAGGCGAGAGCTAATGAAAAACTGTTTTTT,-,many,TRBJ1-4,TRBV15
CASSQGQAQYEQYF,TGTGCCAGCTCACAGGGACAGGCCCAGTACGAGCAGTACTTC,TRBD1,-,TRBJ2-7,TRBV18
CASSPILIPNYGYTF,TGTGCCAGCAGCCCTATTCTGATACCGAACTATGGCTACACCTTC,-,few,TRBJ1-2,TRBV7-2
CASSYFRGETQYF,TGTGCCAGCAGTTATTTCCGAGGCGAGACCCAGTACTTC,-,few,TRBJ2-5,TRBV6-5
CASSDPGPLYNEQFF,TGTGCCAGCAGCGATCCGGGACCCCTCTACAATGAGCAGTTCTTC,-,-,TRBJ2-1,TRBV12-3/TRBV12-4
CASSLGDRDTQYF,TGTGCCAGCAGCTTAGGGGACAGAGATACGCAGTATTTT,TRBD1,few,TRBJ2-3,TRBV11-3
CAGTGAGELFF,TGTGCCGGGACGGGTGCCGGGGAGCTGTTTTTT,-,-,TRBJ2-2,TRBV30
CASRPSGARRNEQYF,TGTGCCAGCCGACCCTCCGGGGCAAGGAGGAACGAGCAGTACTTC,-,few,TRBJ2-7,TRBV27
CASSLGLKSNEKLFF,TGTGCCAGCAGTTTAGGTTTGAAGTCTAATGAAAAACTGTTTTTT,-,once,TRBJ1-4,TRBV27
CSASVYRQGDTQYF,TGCAGTGCTAGTGTCTACCGCCAGGGAGATACGCAGTATTTT,-,-,TRBJ2-3,TRBV20-1
CASSHKRTARAADTQYF,TGCGCCAGCAGCCATAAAAGGACAGCGAGGGCGGCAGATACGCAGTATTTT,-,many,TRBJ2-3,TRBV4-3